A selection of T cell receptor beta chains follows, all from one sample in a study of cytomegalovirus exposure and HLA in healthy donors. The protocol was immunoSEQ multiplex PCR, while the TCRdb copy is restricted to in-frame clones and leaves out a portion. This sample has 200,000 to 250,000 clones, with approximately 80% found just once. Sequencing used PBMCs. These receptors were collected from a woman aged 25 to 39 in good health and CMV-seropositive. Each CDR3 is given with its conserved first and last residue. The order of the fields is CDR3 protein, CDR3 DNA, D gene, clone size, CDR3 length, V gene, J gene. The D gene is left open where the match is weak. Rows may omit the clone size; those that give it use once, few, many or a size class.

CDR3 protein: CASSLGTGRGSNQPQHF
CDR3 DNA: TGTGCCAGCAGCTTAGGGACAGGGCGGGGTAGTAATCAGCCCCAGCATTTT
D gene: TRBD1
clone size: NA
CDR3 length: 17
V gene: TRBV7-9
J gene: TRBJ1-5

CDR3 protein: CASSLEGSGPEQYF
CDR3 DNA: TGCGCCAGCAGCTTGGAGGGTAGCGGGCCCGAGCAGTACTTC
D gene: TRBD2
clone size: NA
CDR3 length: 14
V gene: TRBV5-1
J gene: TRBJ2-7

CDR3 protein: CASSLSLDRNTEAFF
CDR3 DNA: TGTGCCAGCAGTTTATCTCTAGACAGGAACACTGAAGCTTTCTTT
D gene: NA
clone size: once
CDR3 length: 15
V gene: TRBV27
J gene: TRBJ1-1

CDR3 protein: CAWSGGMETQYF
CDR3 DNA: TGTGCCTGGAGTGGAGGGATGGAGACCCAGTACTTC
D gene: NA
clone size: NA
CDR3 length: 12
V gene: TRBV30
J gene: TRBJ2-5

CDR3 protein: CASTPFNSGYTF
CDR3 DNA: TGTGCCAGCACCCCATTCAATTCGGGCTACACCTTC
D gene: NA
clone size: NA
CDR3 length: 12
V gene: TRBV28
J gene: TRBJ1-2

CDR3 protein: CASSPPSQETQYF
CDR3 DNA: TGTGCCAGCTCACCACCCAGCCAAGAGACCCAGTACTTC
D gene: NA
clone size: NA
CDR3 length: 13
V gene: TRBV18
J gene: TRBJ2-5

CDR3 protein: CASTEPSQRGRNTEAFF
CDR3 DNA: TGTGCCAGCACTGAACCTTCTCAAAGGGGAAGGAACACTGAAGCTTTCTTT
D gene: NA
clone size: NA
CDR3 length: 17
V gene: TRBV6-1
J gene: TRBJ1-1

CDR3 protein: CASSIELGTEAFF
CDR3 DNA: TGTGCCAGTAGTATAGAGCTGGGCACTGAAGCTTTCTTT
D gene: NA
clone size: NA
CDR3 length: 13
V gene: TRBV19
J gene: TRBJ1-1

CDR3 protein: CAWSVVVKGANTGELFF
CDR3 DNA: TGTGCCTGGAGTGTAGTAGTAAAAGGGGCGAACACCGGGGAGCTGTTTTTT
D gene: NA
clone size: NA
CDR3 length: 17
V gene: TRBV30
J gene: TRBJ2-2

CDR3 protein: CASSQLQELTNYGYTF
CDR3 DNA: TGTGCCAGCAGCCAATTACAGGAACTCACTAACTATGGCTACACCTTC
D gene: NA
clone size: few
CDR3 length: 16
V gene: TRBV5-6
J gene: TRBJ1-2

CDR3 protein: CSVEDPGGTFIYF
CDR3 DNA: TGCAGCGTTGAAGATCCCGGGGGGACTTTCATATATTTT
D gene: NA
clone size: NA
CDR3 length: 13
V gene: TRBV29-1
J gene: TRBJ1-3

CDR3 protein: CASSLVRGRRAFFDEKLFF
CDR3 DNA: TGTGCCAGCAGCTTAGTCCGGGGCAGGAGGGCCTTTTTTGACGAAAAACTGTTTTTT
D gene: NA
clone size: NA
CDR3 length: 19
V gene: TRBV7-8
J gene: TRBJ1-4

CDR3 protein: CASSLGNQPQHF
CDR3 DNA: TGTGCCAGCAGCTTGGGCAATCAGCCCCAGCATTTT
D gene: NA
clone size: NA
CDR3 length: 12
V gene: TRBV5-6
J gene: TRBJ1-5

CDR3 protein: CAAVDPSGNTIYF
CDR3 DNA: TGTGCCGCCGTGGACCCCTCTGGAAACACCATATATTTT
D gene: NA
clone size: NA
CDR3 length: 13
V gene: TRBV2
J gene: TRBJ1-3

CDR3 protein: CAWRRGAGSSYEQYF
CDR3 DNA: TGTGCCTGGAGAAGGGGGGCAGGGAGCTCCTACGAGCAGTACTTC
D gene: NA
clone size: NA
CDR3 length: 15
V gene: TRBV30
J gene: TRBJ2-7

CDR3 protein: CASSREPGLAGGSHNEQFF
CDR3 DNA: TGTGCCAGCAGTAGGGAACCGGGTTTAGCGGGAGGATCCCACAATGAGCAGTTCTTC
D gene: TRBD2
clone size: NA
CDR3 length: 19
V gene: TRBV9
J gene: TRBJ2-1

CDR3 protein: CASISAFSYEQYF
CDR3 DNA: TGTGCCAGCATCTCAGCTTTCTCCTACGAGCAGTACTTC
D gene: NA
clone size: NA
CDR3 length: 13
V gene: TRBV7-9
J gene: TRBJ2-7

CDR3 protein: CASSPDSNQPQHF
CDR3 DNA: TGTGCCAGTAGTCCAGACAGCAATCAGCCCCAGCATTTT
D gene: NA
clone size: NA
CDR3 length: 13
V gene: TRBV19
J gene: TRBJ1-5

CDR3 protein: CATSRDRPGVEQPQHF
CDR3 DNA: TGTGCCACCAGCAGAGATAGGCCAGGGGTGGAACAGCCCCAGCATTTT
D gene: NA
clone size: NA
CDR3 length: 16
V gene: TRBV15
J gene: TRBJ1-5

CDR3 protein: CASSAEGWDEQFF
CDR3 DNA: TGTGCCAGCAGTGCAGAGGGGTGGGATGAGCAGTTCTTC
D gene: NA
clone size: many
CDR3 length: 13
V gene: TRBV6-1
J gene: TRBJ2-1

CDR3 protein: CASSLRGSVYEQYF
CDR3 DNA: TGCGCCAGCAGCTTGAGGGGGAGCGTCTACGAGCAGTACTTC
D gene: NA
clone size: NA
CDR3 length: 14
V gene: TRBV5-1
J gene: TRBJ2-7

CDR3 protein: CASSPLDKYQETQYF
CDR3 DNA: TGTGCCAGCTCACCACTGGACAAATACCAAGAGACCCAGTACTTC
D gene: NA
clone size: once
CDR3 length: 15
V gene: TRBV18
J gene: TRBJ2-5

CDR3 protein: CASSQVWAQGLAGTDTQYF
CDR3 DNA: TGTGCCAGCAGCCAAGTTTGGGCCCAGGGACTAGCGGGCACAGATACGCAGTATTTT
D gene: TRBD2
clone size: NA
CDR3 length: 19
V gene: TRBV4-2
J gene: TRBJ2-3

CDR3 protein: CASIIGQGPLRATGELFF
CDR3 DNA: TGTGCCAGCATCATAGGACAGGGACCTTTGAGAGCCACCGGGGAGCTGTTTTTT
D gene: TRBD1
clone size: NA
CDR3 length: 18
V gene: TRBV7-2
J gene: TRBJ2-2

CDR3 protein: CASTEDRARGYTF
CDR3 DNA: TGTGCCAGCACCGAAGACAGGGCTCGCGGCTACACCTTC
D gene: TRBD1
clone size: NA
CDR3 length: 13
V gene: TRBV6-5
J gene: TRBJ1-2

CDR3 protein: CASSLVDGSRTQYF
CDR3 DNA: TGTGCCAGCAGCTTAGTAGACGGGTCGCGTACGCAGTATTTT
D gene: NA
clone size: NA
CDR3 length: 14
V gene: TRBV7-8
J gene: TRBJ2-3

CDR3 protein: CSVYDTVNTEAFF
CDR3 DNA: TGCAGCGTCTATGACACTGTGAACACTGAAGCTTTCTTT
D gene: NA
clone size: NA
CDR3 length: 13
V gene: TRBV29-1
J gene: TRBJ1-1

CDR3 protein: CASKGQGTYEQYF
CDR3 DNA: TGTGCCAGCAAGGGTCAGGGCACCTACGAGCAGTACTTC
D gene: NA
clone size: NA
CDR3 length: 13
V gene: TRBV28
J gene: TRBJ2-7

CDR3 protein: CASSDTSGANTGELFF
CDR3 DNA: TGTGCCAGCAGTGATACTAGCGGCGCGAACACCGGGGAGCTGTTTTTT
D gene: TRBD2
clone size: NA
CDR3 length: 16
V gene: TRBV2
J gene: TRBJ2-2

CDR3 protein: CASSLFTEAFF
CDR3 DNA: TGTGCCAGCTCACTTTTTACTGAAGCTTTCTTT
D gene: NA
clone size: NA
CDR3 length: 11
V gene: TRBV18
J gene: TRBJ1-1

CDR3 protein: CAWSVDGAGNTIYF
CDR3 DNA: TGTGCCTGGAGTGTAGACGGAGCTGGAAACACCATATATTTT
D gene: NA
clone size: NA
CDR3 length: 14
V gene: TRBV30
J gene: TRBJ1-3

CDR3 protein: CASSQDRSLGELNEKLFF
CDR3 DNA: TGCGCCAGCAGCCAAGATAGGTCTTTGGGGGAGCTTAATGAAAAACTGTTTTTT
D gene: NA
clone size: NA
CDR3 length: 18
V gene: TRBV4-1
J gene: TRBJ1-4

CDR3 protein: CASSQVPSAYGANVLTF
CDR3 DNA: TGCGCCAGCAGCCAAGTGCCAAGTGCGTATGGGGCCAACGTCCTGACTTTC
D gene: NA
clone size: few
CDR3 length: 17
V gene: TRBV4-3
J gene: TRBJ2-6

CDR3 protein: CASSYSRLTNEQFF
CDR3 DNA: TGTGCCAGCAGTTACAGCAGATTAACTAATGAGCAGTTCTTC
D gene: NA
clone size: once
CDR3 length: 14
V gene: TRBV6-5
J gene: TRBJ2-1

CDR3 protein: CAWSAPGTGGYTF
CDR3 DNA: TGTGCCTGGAGTGCCCCGGGAACAGGAGGCTACACCTTC
D gene: NA
clone size: NA
CDR3 length: 13
V gene: TRBV30
J gene: TRBJ1-2

CDR3 protein: CSVENNKDGELFF
CDR3 DNA: TGCAGCGTTGAAAACAACAAGGACGGGGAGCTGTTTTTT
D gene: NA
clone size: once
CDR3 length: 13
V gene: TRBV29-1
J gene: TRBJ2-2

CDR3 protein: CASSFRGRGKMNTEAFF
CDR3 DNA: TGTGCCAGCAGTTTTAGGGGGAGGGGGAAAATGAACACTGAAGCTTTCTTT
D gene: NA
clone size: once
CDR3 length: 17
V gene: TRBV28
J gene: TRBJ1-1

CDR3 protein: CASSLETGAQTYF
CDR3 DNA: TGTGCCAGCAGCTTGGAGACCGGGGCACAGACGTACTTC
D gene: NA
clone size: NA
CDR3 length: 13
V gene: TRBV5-4
J gene: TRBJ2-7

CDR3 protein: CASSESTGLPYEQYF
CDR3 DNA: TGTGCCAGCAGTGAATCGACAGGCTTACCCTACGAGCAGTACTTC
D gene: NA
clone size: NA
CDR3 length: 15
V gene: TRBV25-1
J gene: TRBJ2-7

CDR3 protein: CASSWSITSGTSGETQYF
CDR3 DNA: TGTGCCAGCAGCTGGAGTATTACTTCCGGGACTAGTGGCGAGACCCAGTACTTC
D gene: TRBD2
clone size: NA
CDR3 length: 18
V gene: TRBV5-6
J gene: TRBJ2-5

CDR3 protein: CASSLGTVNQPQHF
CDR3 DNA: TGCGCCAGCAGCCTTGGGACGGTTAATCAGCCCCAGCATTTT
D gene: NA
clone size: NA
CDR3 length: 14
V gene: TRBV4-1
J gene: TRBJ1-5

CDR3 protein: CASSWGRAMNTEAFF
CDR3 DNA: TGTGCCAGCAGTTGGGGTAGAGCTATGAACACTGAAGCTTTCTTT
D gene: NA
clone size: NA
CDR3 length: 15
V gene: TRBV28
J gene: TRBJ1-1

CDR3 protein: CASSTPRQSHQPQHF
CDR3 DNA: TGTGCCAGTAGTACTCCCAGACAGAGCCATCAGCCCCAGCATTTT
D gene: NA
clone size: once
CDR3 length: 15
V gene: TRBV19
J gene: TRBJ1-5

CDR3 protein: CASSYSSGSSYEQYF
CDR3 DNA: TGTGCCAGCAGTTACTCTTCAGGGAGCTCCTACGAGCAGTACTTC
D gene: NA
clone size: NA
CDR3 length: 15
V gene: TRBV6-5
J gene: TRBJ2-7

CDR3 protein: CASSESESSYEQYF
CDR3 DNA: TGCGCCAGCAGTGAGTCGGAGAGCTCCTACGAGCAGTACTTC
D gene: NA
clone size: many
CDR3 length: 14
V gene: TRBV10-1
J gene: TRBJ2-7

CDR3 protein: CASSKHRDFEETQYF
CDR3 DNA: TGTGCCAGTAGTAAGCATCGGGACTTTGAAGAGACCCAGTACTTC
D gene: NA
clone size: NA
CDR3 length: 15
V gene: TRBV19
J gene: TRBJ2-5

CDR3 protein: CASSLETGGGEKLFF
CDR3 DNA: TGCGCCAGCAGCTTGGAGACAGGGGGCGGTGAAAAACTGTTTTTT
D gene: TRBD1
clone size: NA
CDR3 length: 15
V gene: TRBV5-1
J gene: TRBJ1-4

CDR3 protein: CASSLQAGGGDTQYF
CDR3 DNA: TGTGCCAGCAGCTTGCAGGCAGGGGGTGGTGATACGCAGTATTTT
D gene: TRBD1
clone size: NA
CDR3 length: 15
V gene: TRBV5-4
J gene: TRBJ2-3

CDR3 protein: CASSLVPEWWNTEAFF
CDR3 DNA: TGTGCCAGCAGCTTAGTGCCGGAGTGGTGGAACACTGAAGCTTTCTTT
D gene: NA
clone size: NA
CDR3 length: 16
V gene: TRBV7-8
J gene: TRBJ1-1

CDR3 protein: CAWSFGRDYGYTF
CDR3 DNA: TGTGCCTGGAGTTTCGGACGGGATTATGGCTACACCTTC
D gene: NA
clone size: NA
CDR3 length: 13
V gene: TRBV30
J gene: TRBJ1-2

CDR3 protein: CASSLGRREGSTYNEQFF
CDR3 DNA: TGTGCCAGCAGCTTAGGTCGTCGGGAGGGCTCCACCTACAATGAGCAGTTCTTC
D gene: TRBD2
clone size: NA
CDR3 length: 18
V gene: TRBV7-3
J gene: TRBJ2-1

CDR3 protein: CASRKGGTPLEQYF
CDR3 DNA: TGTGCCAGCAGAAAGGGGGGGACCCCACTGGAGCAGTACTTC
D gene: NA
clone size: once
CDR3 length: 14
V gene: TRBV6-5
J gene: TRBJ2-7

CDR3 protein: CASSQGNWNPEQFF
CDR3 DNA: TGTGCCAGCAGCCAAGGGAATTGGAACCCTGAGCAGTTCTTC
D gene: NA
clone size: few
CDR3 length: 14
V gene: TRBV14
J gene: TRBJ2-1

CDR3 protein: CAWSDLMNYGYTF
CDR3 DNA: TGTGCCTGGAGTGATCTGATGAACTATGGCTACACCTTC
D gene: NA
clone size: few
CDR3 length: 13
V gene: TRBV30
J gene: TRBJ1-2

CDR3 protein: CAISESERGGDTQYF
CDR3 DNA: TGTGCCATCAGTGAGTCCGAACGGGGAGGAGATACGCAGTATTTT
D gene: NA
clone size: NA
CDR3 length: 15
V gene: TRBV10-3
J gene: TRBJ2-3